One sample yielded the 30 T cell receptor beta chains listed below, sequenced in a study of regulatory T cells in long-lasting Graves disease. CDR3 regions were amplified by Arm-PCR using iRepertoire HTBI primers to build TCR beta libraries. TCRdb called the multiplex PCR reads again in MiXCR, with one record for every CDR3 protein. In the table there are 250,000 or so distinct CDR3 sequences, 20% to 25% of which are singletons. Time point of the sample: newly diagnosed GD, antithyroid drugs for less than 3 months. Preparation of the TCR library used RNA extracted from PBMCs. This specimen was peripheral blood mononuclear cells (PBMCs), taken at new diagnosis, from a patient treated with antithyroid drugs. The receptors originated from a female donor with Graves disease.

This clonotype was seen ten or more times. The rearrangement uses TRBV20-1 and TRBJ2-2; tentatively, D is TRBD2 (5 bases). Trimming left V 1 base short and J 7 bases short, with 13 bases between. The germline V gene has CDR1 DFQATT and CDR2 SNEGSKA (reference sequence). The CDR3 has 14 amino acids. CDR3 sequence reads: CSARVPREGGELFF. The CDR3 bases are TGCAGTGCTAGAGTCCCACGGGAAGGCGGGGAGCTGTTTTTT.

This clonotype appeared a few times. This may arise from a read error, as a much more abundant clone is one base away. In nucleotides, the CDR3 is TGTGCCAGCAGCTTAAATTCCGGGAATCTAGCTGAGCAGTTCTTC. Translated: CASSLNSGNLAEQFF. The chain combines TRBV2 with TRBJ2-1; the D gene is possibly TRBD2 (5 bases). The CDR3 runs to 15 residues. Germline V lookup: CDR1 SNHLY, CDR2 FYNNEI. Trimming took 6 bases from V and 9 from J, leaving 21 bases between them.

This clonotype was found many times. For the CDR3, the DNA is TGTGCCAGCAGCTTAGCGCATTCTAGCTCCTATAATTCACCCCTCCACTTT. It is translated as CASSLAHSSSYNSPLHF. The V and J genes are TRBV7-2 and TRBJ1-6; D gene ambiguous. This CDR3 contains 17 residues. The germline V gene encodes CDR1 SGHTA and CDR2 FQGNSA. V was pared by 0 bases and J by 0 bases, with 9 bases between. Full variable domain (missing parts from reference TRBV7-2 and TRBJ1-6): GAGVSQSPSNKVTEKGKDVELRCDPISGHTALYWYRQSLGQGLEFLIYFQGNSAPDKSGLPSDRFSAERTGGSVSTLTIQRTQQEDSAVYLCASSLAHSSSYNSPLHFGNGTRLTVT.

V usage is TRBV2 and J usage is TRBJ1-1; 10 positions agree with TRBD1. The ends lost 10 bases at V and 1 base at J; junction bases unmatched: 3. Germline lookup yields CDR1 SNHLY and CDR2 FYNNEI. The CDR3 spans 13 residues. The CDR3 loop is CATRQGANTEAFF. DNA of the CDR3: TGTGCCACCAGACAGGGGGCGAACACTGAAGCTTTCTTT.

This chain connects TRBV12-3 or TRBV12-4 to TRBJ2-3; TRBD2 agrees at 11 bases. The CDR3 is made up of 18 amino acids. With V trimmed by 0 bases and J by 3 bases, 8 bases remained unmatched. The CDR3 nucleotides are TGTGCCAGCAGTTTAGCGTGGGCTAGCGGGGGGCAAACAGATACGCAGTATTTT. Protein sequence: CASSLAWASGGQTDTQYF.

This clonotype occurred a few times. V and J are TRBV2 and TRBJ2-7; 7 nucleotides match TRBD2. V lost 4 bases, J lost 1 base, and 19 bases stayed unmatched. CDR3 length: 19 amino acids. Germline CDR1 is SNHLY and CDR2 is FYNNEI. The CDR3 sequence is CASSGRSLKGSGLSYEQYF. CDR3 DNA: TGTGCCAGCAGTGGGAGGTCCTTAAAGGGTAGCGGGCTATCCTACGAGCAGTACTTC.

This clonotype was seen ten or more times. This chain connects TRBV4-3 to TRBJ2-7, with D tentatively TRBD1 (5 bases). Germline-derived CDR1 and CDR2 are LGHNA and YSLEER. The CDR3 is made up of 16 amino acids. V lost 1 base and J 4 bases, leaving 17 bases between the germline ends. The CDR3 sequence is CASSQGWQGIRYEQYF. The CDR3 bases are TGCGCCAGCAGCCAAGGGTGGCAGGGCATCAGATACGAGCAGTACTTC.

The chain recombines TRBV5-5 with TRBJ1-2; possible D gene TRBD1, 5 bases. The CDR3 is 14 residues long. Deletions cut 4 bases from V and 8 bases from J, with 18 bases between. Per the germline V gene, CDR1 is SGHKS and CDR2 is YYEKEE (reference sequence). CDR3 sequence (DNA): TGTGCCAGCAGCCCGGGACGGGAGGGGCAGGGCTACACCTTC. Its translation is CASSPGREGQGYTF.

This clonotype came up a few times. This chain connects TRBV20-1 to TRBJ2-5, with 10 bases matching TRBD2. Per the germline V gene, CDR1 is DFQATT and CDR2 is SNEGSKA (reference sequence). The CDR3 is 15 residues long. V shed 1 base and J 2 bases; nucleotides not matched to a gene: 4. The CDR3 spells CSARVASGRQETQYF. Here the CDR3 DNA reads TGCAGTGCTAGAGTGGCTAGCGGGAGACAAGAGACCCAGTACTTC.

This clonotype appeared many times. The chain recombines TRBV7-2 with TRBJ2-7; 12 bases match TRBD2. Germline assignment: CDR1 SGHTA and CDR2 FQGNSA. This CDR3 is built from 17 residues. The V segment lost 0 bases and the J segment 1 base; nucleotides outside the gene matches: 4. The CDR3 protein is CASSLALAGGPSYEQYF. CDR3 nucleotide sequence: TGTGCCAGCAGCTTAGCACTAGCGGGAGGCCCGTCCTACGAGCAGTACTTC.

This clonotype has ten or more counts. The CDR3 sequence is CASSLGIPDNEQFF. In DNA, the CDR3 is TGTGCCAGCAGCTTAGGGATTCCGGACAATGAGCAGTTCTTC. This chain links TRBV7-9 with TRBJ2-1, with D unclear. This CDR3 is 14 amino acids long. Germline V gives CDR1 SEHNR, CDR2 FQNEAQ (reference sequence). V was cut by 1 base and J by 5 bases, with 9 bases left in between.

The table lists this clonotype with many counts. The V call is TRBV6-2 or TRBV6-3, the J call TRBJ2-5, with 8 positions matching TRBD2. Germline CDR1 reads MNHEY; CDR2 reads SVGEGT. This CDR3 region has 14 residues. J gave up 7 bases and V 0 bases, and 4 bases lay outside the gene matches. The CDR3 loop is CASSYSGGAWTQYF. The CDR3 DNA follows: TGTGCCAGCAGTTACTCCGGGGGGGCGTGGACCCAGTACTTC.

The chain has TRBV6-1 and TRBJ2-7, with D tentatively TRBD1 (5 bases). Germline CDR1 and CDR2: MNHNS and SASEGT. Trimming took off 6 bases at V and 1 base at J, with 13 bases between the two ends. The CDR3 spans 14 residues. CDR3 protein: CASSRTRQSYEQYF. The CDR3, as DNA: TGTGCCAGCAGCCGAACCAGACAGTCCTACGAGCAGTACTTC.

This clonotype was counted many times. The rearrangement joins TRBV10-3 to TRBJ2-7; D gene uncertain. The CDR3 loop spans 12 amino acids. Deletions cut 4 bases from V and 4 bases from J, with 8 bases between. CDR1 and CDR2 from the germline V gene are ENHRY and SYGVKD. The CDR3 DNA follows: TGTGCCATCAGTGGTGACACTTACGAGCAGTACTTC. Protein: CAISGDTYEQYF.

Many counts were recorded for this clonotype. The chain couples TRBV7-2 to TRBJ2-1, with 7 bases aligning to TRBD2. The germline gives CDR1 SGHTA, CDR2 FQGNSA. The CDR3 sequence is 16 residues long. Trimming cost V 5 bases and J 5 bases; bases outside gene matches: 12. DNA for the CDR3: TGTGCCAGCAGCCCCCGCTGGTCTAGCGGTCACAATGAGCAGTTCTTC. Its protein product is CASSPRWSSGHNEQFF.

This clonotype occurred many times. The rearrangement links TRBV7-2 to TRBJ1-2; D remains unclear. Trimming cost V 3 bases and J 2 bases, with 7 bases left between them. The CDR3 extends over 13 amino acids. CDR1 is SGHTA and CDR2 is FQGNSA in the germline V gene. The CDR3 is CASSFGRNYGYTF. The CDR3 nucleotides are TGTGCCAGCAGCTTTGGCAGGAACTATGGCTACACCTTC.

This chain uses TRBV10-3 with TRBJ1-1, with a weak D call TRBD1 (5 bases). Germline loops: CDR1 ENHRY, CDR2 SYGVKD. V lost 6 bases and J 3 bases, leaving 20 bases between the germline ends. The CDR3 covers 16 residues. In DNA form, the CDR3 reads TGTGCCATCAGCGGGGGGAAAGGAAGTTTGGACACTGAAGCTTTCTTT. Protein product: CAISGGKGSLDTEAFF.

This clonotype was observed at least ten times. The chain carries TRBV6-1 and TRBJ2-7; TRBD2 might be the D (6 bases). Trimming cost V 11 bases and J 0 bases, with 14 bases left between them. Looked up from germline, CDR1 is MNHNS and CDR2 is SASEGT. The CDR3 consists of 13 residues. The CDR3 here is CAARDSNSYEQYF. The DNA of the CDR3 is TGTGCCGCACGGGACTCCAACTCCTACGAGCAGTACTTC.

Many counts were recorded for this clonotype. The chain has TRBV6-2 or TRBV6-3 and TRBJ2-3, with a weak D call TRBD2 (5 bases). Germline loops: CDR1 MNHEY, CDR2 SVGEGT. The CDR3 runs to 18 residues. Trimming took off 2 bases at V and 0 bases at J, with 18 bases between the two ends. The CDR3 protein is CASSYPSGPGTSTDTQYF. The CDR3 DNA sequence: TGTGCCAGCAGTTACCCCTCGGGTCCGGGAACTAGCACAGATACGCAGTATTTT.

This clonotype was found many times. The rearrangement links TRBV11-2 to TRBJ2-2; unclear D gene. Germline-derived CDR1 and CDR2 are SGHAT and FQNNGV. The V end was cut by 7 bases, the J end by 7 bases, with 13 bases between. This CDR3 contains 13 residues. The CDR3 DNA reads TGTGCCAGCACCCTTTCCCTGGTCGGGGAGCTGTTTTTT. This gives the protein CASTLSLVGELFF.

This clonotype appeared many times. The chain has TRBV24-1 and TRBJ2-1; 9 nucleotides match TRBD2. The ends lost 4 bases at V and 2 bases at J; junction bases unmatched: 5. Germline V gene data show CDR1 as KGHDR and CDR2 as SFDVKD. This CDR3 region has 16 residues. This CDR3 is CATSDYSGSAYNEQFF. The CDR3 nucleotides read TGTGCCACCAGTGACTATAGCGGGAGCGCCTACAATGAGCAGTTCTTC.

This clonotype has ten or more counts. The V call is TRBV20-1, the J call TRBJ1-6, with a tentative D call TRBD1 (6 bases). The germline V gene encodes CDR1 DFQATT and CDR2 SNEGSKA (reference sequence). Trimming pared 6 bases from V and 9 bases from J, leaving 18 bases between. The CDR3 length is 14 residues. This chain's CDR3 is CSAQGGPQISPLHF. The CDR3 region has the DNA TGCAGTGCCCAAGGGGGACCTCAGATTTCACCCCTCCACTTT.

The rearrangement uses TRBV19 and TRBJ2-6, with a tentative D call TRBD1 (5 bases). The germline CDR1 and CDR2 sequences are LNHDA and SQIVND (reference sequence). V lost 4 bases to trimming and J lost 0 bases, with 10 bases between them. CDR3 length: 16 residues. CDR3 DNA: TGTGCCAGTAGTAAGGGGCAGCTCTCTGGGGCCAACGTCCTGACTTTC. Translating it yields CASSKGQLSGANVLTF.

This clonotype was found once. This could be a read error, since a much larger clone is one nucleotide away. The genes are TRBV6-2 or TRBV6-3 and TRBJ2-2; TRBD2 agrees at 8 bases. Germline CDR1 and CDR2: MNHEY and SVGEGT. This CDR3 has 17 amino acids. CDR3 sequence reads: CASSPLRAGVYTGGLFF. CDR3 sequence (DNA): TGTGCCAGCAGTCCCCTAAGAGCGGGGGTGTACACCGGGGGGCTGTTTTTT.

In this sample, this clonotype turned up a few times. The chain couples TRBV19 to TRBJ2-7, with a tentative D call TRBD1 (6 bases). Trimming removed 5 bases from V and 6 bases from J, with 14 bases in between. Germline CDR1 LNHDA, CDR2 SQIVND (reference sequence). The CDR3 totals 13 residues. CDR3 sequence (DNA): TGTGCCAGTAGTCAAGCGAGGGGGTCCGAGCAGTACTTC. This sequence encodes CASSQARGSEQYF.

This clonotype was recorded at least ten times. The chain recombines TRBV11-2 with TRBJ1-2, with no clear D. Looked up from germline, CDR1 is SGHAT and CDR2 is FQNNGV. This CDR3 is 12 amino acids long. V was clipped by 2 bases and J by 6 bases, with 7 bases between them. The CDR3 region has the DNA TGTGCCAGCAGCTTATCCCCGAATGGCTACACCTTC. Translation: CASSLSPNGYTF.

Remarks on this clonotype: This sequence may be a read error, since a much larger clone differs from it by one base. The chain uses TRBV19 and TRBJ1-5, with D possibly being TRBD1 (5 bases). Germline V CDR1 and CDR2: LNHDA, SQIVND (reference sequence). The CDR3 is made up of 16 amino acids. This CDR3 is CASSIRAVRGNRPQHF. The CDR3 DNA reads as TGTGCCAGTAGTATCCGGGCAGTAAGGGGAAATCGGCCCCAGCATTTT.

This clonotype was seen many times. This chain joins TRBV4-1 and TRBJ2-3; 7 nucleotides agree with TRBD2. J gave up 0 bases and V 4 bases, and 4 bases lay outside the gene matches. The CDR3 sequence is 15 residues long. CDR1 and CDR2 from the germline V gene are MGHRA and YSYEKL. The CDR3, as DNA: TGCGCCAGCAGCCGCGATAGCGGGAGCACAGATACGCAGTATTTT. Translating it yields CASSRDSGSTDTQYF.

Note on this clonotype: A far larger clone is off by one base, so a read error is likely. The chain combines TRBV7-8 with TRBJ1-1; perhaps TRBD1 as D (5 bases). The CDR3 runs to 15 residues. CDR1 is SGHVS, CDR2 FQNEAQ, per germline. Trimming shortened V by 5 bases and J by 4 bases, and 17 bases separated the two germline ends. The CDR3 nucleotides read TGTGCCAGCAGCCGCCCGACGGGGGTGGGCACTGAAGCTTTCTTT. It codes for CASSRPTGVGTEAFF.

As concerns this clonotype: Given a far larger clone just one base away, this is likely a sequencing read error. J is TRBJ2-1 and V is TRBV14, with D maybe TRBD1 (6 bases). This CDR3 is built from 14 residues. From germline, CDR1 is SGHDN and CDR2 FVKESK. The ends were cut back, 4 bases at V and 10 bases at J, with 17 bases in the middle. CDR3 coding DNA: TGTGCCAGCAGCCTACAGGGTGGAAGGTACGAGCAGTTCTTC. It specifies CASSLQGGRYEQFF.